A selection of T cell receptor beta chains follows, all from one sample in a study of lymphopenia after photon versus proton radiotherapy. Produced via immunoSEQ multiplex PCR; TCRdb's table is partial and in-frame only. The repertoire has 26,000 or so clones, around 81% of them found once; the top ten carry roughly 31%. The starting material was peripheral blood, obtained from a patient treated with photon-based radiotherapy. These receptors were collected from a man in his fifties with gastric cancer. Both conserved end residues are part of each CDR3. The D gene is left open where the match is weak. Clone sizes are given selectively: once, few, many, or a class where the clone is expanded.

>TRBD1|TRBJ1-6|TRBV5-4|.
CASSLDHPKVGTGWNSPLHF
TGTGCCAGCAGCTTGGACCACCCAAAGGTCGGGACAGGGTGGAATTCACCCCTCCACTTT
>TRBD1|TRBJ2-3|TRBV19|few
CASLDRGADTQYF
TGTGCCAGCCTCGACAGGGGGGCAGATACGCAGTATTTT
>.|TRBJ2-4|TRBV6-5|.
CASSPRRVAKNIQYF
TGTGCCAGCAGTCCCCGCAGGGTAGCCAAAAACATTCAGTACTTC
>.|TRBJ1-6|TRBV6-1|.
CASSEGNSPLHF
TGTGCCAGCAGTGAAGGGAATTCACCCCTCCACTTT
>.|TRBJ2-2|TRBV19|.
CASSRDNLNTGELFF
TGTGCCAGTAGCCGGGACAACTTGAACACCGGGGAGCTGTTTTTT
>.|TRBJ1-4|TRBV7-6|medium-sized
CASSPTVKDEKLFF
TGTGCCAGCAGTCCGACAGTAAAGGACGAAAAACTGTTTTTT
>TRBD1|TRBJ2-2|TRBV19|.
CASSLTGGDAGELFF
TGTGCCAGTAGCCTGACAGGGGGTGACGCCGGGGAGCTGTTTTTT
>TRBD1|TRBJ2-3|TRBV15|few
CATGQGRSTDTQYF
TGTGCCACCGGACAGGGAAGGAGCACAGATACGCAGTATTTT
>.|TRBJ1-5|TRBV18|once
CASSPVGGQPQHF
TGTGCCAGCTCACCGGTGGGCGGTCAGCCCCAGCATTTT
>TRBD1|TRBJ1-5|TRBV19|once
CASTVGQGGFQPQHF
TGTGCCAGTACAGTAGGACAGGGCGGATTTCAGCCCCAGCATTTT
>.|TRBJ1-2|TRBV6-6|.
CASSYQDRKGYTF
TGTGCCAGCAGTTACCAGGACAGAAAGGGCTACACCTTC
>.|TRBJ2-1|TRBV7-7|once
CASSLTYRGHEQFF
TGTGCCAGCAGCTTAACCTATAGAGGTCATGAGCAGTTCTTC
>.|TRBJ2-3|TRBV19|.
CASSNRGQTDTQYF
TGTGCCAGTAGTAACCGCGGACAGACAGATACGCAGTATTTT
>.|TRBJ1-2|TRBV5-8|.
CASSLGQNYGYTF
TGTGCCAGCAGCCTCGGACAGAACTATGGCTACACCTTC
>.|TRBJ1-2|TRBV11-2|.
CASSLDTGANYGYTF
TGTGCCAGCAGCTTAGATACGGGGGCTAACTATGGCTACACCTTC